This T cell receptor (beta chain) was sequenced during a study of PD-1 blockade in classical Hodgkin lymphoma. The patients all showed relapse after autologous stem cell transplantation, while their brentuximab vedotin exposure varied. The data were produced by immunoSEQ multiplex PCR, yet TCRdb's version contains in-frame clones alone and is incomplete. The sample gives under 100,000 clones, around four fifths of which show up once; 12% is in the top ten. Germline V lookup: CDR1 SNHLY, CDR2 FYNNEI. The CDR3 spans 12 residues. Trimming took 7 bases from V and 10 from J, leaving 14 bases between them.

The gene calls are TRBV2 and TRBJ2-1; maybe TRBD1 (6 bases). Sequenced here: peripheral blood mononuclear cells (PBMCs), sampled at baseline. The source is a human donor with classical Hodgkin lymphoma. The CDR3 is CASNLVQGEQFF. CDR3 DNA sequence: TGTGCCAGCAACCTGGTGCAGGGGGAGCAGTTCTTC.